Described below is a single T cell receptor (beta chain) sequence and its context. TCRdb keeps only in-frame clones here, not all; method: immunoSEQ multiplex PCR. The data hold about 7,900 clones, with about 83% observed a single time. The CDR3 has 14 residues. CDR1 and CDR2 (germline): LNHNV, YYDKDF (reference sequence). With 0 bases removed from V and 6 bases from J, the gap between germline ends came to 12 bases. The entry originates in a study of tumor T cells in aggressive B-cell lymphoma. The chain uses TRBV15 and TRBJ2-7; weak D call: TRBD1 (5 bases). The sequence was obtained from an adult with diffuse large B cell lymphoma. Material for sequencing was tumor tissue. CDR3 DNA sequence: TGTGCCACCAGCAGAGATCGTGGCGACAGCGAGCAGTACTTC. Its translation is CATSRDRGDSEQYF.